Below are 2 T cell receptor beta chains sequenced from a single sample in a study. Using its own MiXCR run on the RT-PCR reads, TCRdb lists one record per CDR3 protein. The sample carries hundreds of thousands of distinct CDR3 sequences, approximately 15% recorded once. Sequencing was carried out using memory CD4+ T cells from blood. The receptors were gathered from a female donor in good health, serving as a healthy control.

This clonotype was seen only a few times. The chain recombines TRBV9 with TRBJ2-7; no reliable D call. The CDR3 totals 13 residues. V was trimmed by 0 bases and J by 5 bases, leaving 9 bases between them. Germline V gene data show CDR1 as SGDLS and CDR2 as YYNGEE. As DNA, the CDR3 is TGTGCCAGCAGCGTAGGGCAATTTGACGAGCAGTACTTC. This gives the protein CASSVGQFDEQYF.

This clonotype was seen at least ten times. This rearrangement joins TRBV10-3 to TRBJ2-3, with 11 positions matching TRBD1. Germline V gene data show CDR1 as ENHRY and CDR2 as SYGVKD. Trimming cost V 6 bases and J 4 bases; bases outside gene matches: 3. The CDR3 is made up of 14 amino acids. In nucleotides, the CDR3 is TGTGCCATCAGGCCGGGACAGGGGGCAGATACGCAGTATTTT. It is translated as CAIRPGQGADTQYF.